The next 25 T cell receptor beta chains were all read from a single sample in a study of metastatic and nonmetastatic thyroid tumors. TCRdb ran MiXCR on the PCR reads. Among under 60,000 clones listed, approximately 20% were seen once. No patient had received any treatment before thyroid surgery. Specimen: blood. The receptors stem from a male donor with papillary thyroid cancer or a benign thyroid nodule (not recorded which). Some clones in this sample may be carry-over from other donors' samples.

This clone was recorded many times. CDR3 coding DNA: TGCGCCAGCAGCTTAAATAGCGGGGGGGCCAGCAATGAGCAGTTCTTC. It yields the protein CASSLNSGGASNEQFF. V gene TRBV5-1 combines with J gene TRBJ2-1; 11 positions match TRBD2. V gave up 2 bases and J gave up 6 bases; unmatched junction bases: 7. Germline-derived CDR1 and CDR2 are SGHRS and YFSETQ. CDR3 length: 16 residues.

This clone was recorded at least ten times. The chain carries TRBV19 and TRBJ2-1, with 8 bases aligning to TRBD1. The CDR3 has 13 amino acids. Germline V CDR1 and CDR2: LNHDA, SQIVND (reference sequence). J gave up 8 bases and V 4 bases, and 4 bases lay outside the gene matches. CDR3: CASSNGQGDEQFF. The CDR3 DNA is TGTGCCAGTAGTAATGGACAGGGCGATGAGCAGTTCTTC.

This clone showed up many times. This chain joins TRBV11-2 and TRBJ1-6; D gene unclear. Germline V CDR1 and CDR2: SGHAT, FQNNGV. The CDR3 covers 14 residues. Trimming removed 1 base at V and 7 bases at J, with 8 bases between. The CDR3 protein is CASSLVHRNSPLHF. CDR3 bases: TGTGCCAGCAGCTTAGTTCATAGGAATTCACCCCTCCACTTT.

This clone was detected only a few times. This sequence joins TRBV6-4 and TRBJ1-5; D is undetermined. Germline CDR1 reads MRHNA; CDR2 reads SNTAGT. CDR3 length: 14 amino acids. Trimming shortened V by 4 bases and J by 1 base, and 8 bases separated the two germline ends. This chain's CDR3 is CASSGTGSNQPQHF. CDR3 DNA: TGTGCCAGCAGTGGAACCGGGAGCAATCAGCCCCAGCATTTT.

The sample holds many counts of this clone. V usage is TRBV5-1 and J usage is TRBJ2-3, with 11 bases matching TRBD1. Trimming at V came to 3 bases and at J to 4 bases, leaving 4 bases not matched to a gene. Germline lookup yields CDR1 SGHRS and CDR2 YFSETQ. The CDR3 loop spans 15 amino acids. The CDR3 spells CASSWGQGVSDTQYF. CDR3 nucleotides: TGCGCCAGCAGCTGGGGACAGGGGGTATCAGATACGCAGTATTTT.

This clone was seen ten or more times. The rearrangement links TRBV3-1 to TRBJ2-7; D is perhaps TRBD1 (5 bases). This CDR3 is 15 amino acids long. Germline-derived CDR1 and CDR2 are LGHDT and YNNKEL (reference sequence). V gave up 3 bases and J gave up 0 bases, with 12 bases separating them. CDR3 in DNA: TGTGCCAGCAGCCAGACCGAAAGGGGCTCCTACGAGCAGTACTTC. Its protein is CASSQTERGSYEQYF.

The chain employs TRBV20-1 and TRBJ2-2; D perhaps matches TRBD2 (5 bases). Trimming stripped 0 bases from V and 5 bases from J, with 16 bases between. Germline assignment: CDR1 DFQATT and CDR2 SNEGSKA (reference sequence). The CDR3 is 16 amino acids. CDR3 loop: CSARDVLRVPTGELFF. In DNA form, the CDR3 reads TGCAGTGCTAGAGATGTTCTGCGGGTACCGACCGGGGAGCTGTTTTTT.

The V call is TRBV11-2, the J call TRBJ2-3; 8 bases fit TRBD1. This CDR3 has 16 amino acids. V lost 7 bases to trimming and J lost 3 bases; unmatched junction nucleotides: 12. Germline V gives CDR1 SGHAT, CDR2 FQNNGV. The CDR3 here is CASIPRGTGGTDTQYF. The CDR3 DNA sequence: TGTGCCAGCATCCCAAGAGGAACAGGGGGGACAGATACGCAGTATTTT.

The chain couples TRBV4-1 to TRBJ2-7; no reliable D call. V gave up 0 bases and J gave up 3 bases, with 15 bases separating them. Germline V gene data show CDR1 as MGHRA and CDR2 as YSYEKL. This CDR3 has 16 amino acids. The CDR3 bases are TGCGCCAGCAGCCAAGATGTGGTAAGGGTCGGCTACGAGCAGTACTTC. Translating it yields CASSQDVVRVGYEQYF.

This chain uses TRBV12-3 or TRBV12-4 with TRBJ1-1; D not certain. Between the trimmed V and J ends, which lost 4 bases and 4 bases, there was a span of 16 bases. CDR3 size: 15 residues. The DNA of the CDR3 is TGTGCCAGCAGTTGGGGTTTGGATGAGGGCACTGAAGCTTTCTTT. Amino acid sequence: CASSWGLDEGTEAFF.

At least ten counts were recorded for this clone. The chain links TRBV11-3 to TRBJ1-1; TRBD1 aligns across 7 bases. From germline, CDR1 is SGHNT and CDR2 YENEEA. This CDR3 region has 15 residues. V lost 5 bases, J lost 0 bases, and 6 bases stayed unmatched. The CDR3 DNA sequence: TGTGCCAGCAGCATACAGGGGCCTCTGAACACTGAAGCTTTCTTT. This codes for CASSIQGPLNTEAFF.

In the case of this clone: The CDR3 end shows no conserved phenylalanine or tryptophan, and so a read error is likely. The chain uses TRBV28 and TRBJ2-4; TRBD2 might be the D (5 bases). Germline loops: CDR1 MDHEN, CDR2 SYDVKM. Trimming shortened V by 5 bases and J by 8 bases, and 16 bases separated the two germline ends. The CDR3 totals 14 residues. In DNA, the CDR3 is TGTGCCAGCAGTCACTGGAGAGGGCGGGACATTCAGTACATC. Its translation: CASSHWRGRDIQYI.

This sequence joins TRBV20-1 and TRBJ1-6; D ambiguous. The V gene lost 7 bases and the J gene lost 7 bases, with 17 bases spanning the gap. The CDR3 spans 14 residues. From germline, CDR1 is DFQATT and CDR2 SNEGSKA (reference sequence). CDR3 sequence reads: CSVTRRFGNSPLHF. The CDR3 DNA reads TGCAGTGTTACTCGCAGGTTCGGGAATTCACCCCTCCACTTT.

The chain links TRBV20-1 to TRBJ2-1; 10 bases are shared with TRBD2. The CDR3 has 16 residues. The germline CDR1 and CDR2 sequences are DFQATT and SNEGSKA (reference sequence). V lost 2 bases, J lost 9 bases, and 13 bases stayed unmatched. The CDR3 nucleotides read TGCAGTGCTAGATACCCCCTAGCGGGAGAGATTTCTGAGCAGTTCTTC. Encoded protein: CSARYPLAGEISEQFF.

As for this clone: This may arise from a read error, as a much more abundant clone is one base away. Different DNA sequences within this sample yield the same CDR3. This chain links TRBV11-3 with TRBJ2-3; D call uncertain. There are 13 residues in the CDR3. Germline V gene sequence: CDR1 SGHNT, CDR2 YENEEA. CDR3 loop: CASSLDRGRMQYF. In DNA, the CDR3 is TGTGCCAGCAGCCTAGATCGAGGCAGGATGCAGTATTTT.

The sample holds many counts of this clone. The rearrangement links TRBV5-1 to TRBJ1-1, with TRBD1 as a possible D gene (6 bases). V lost 1 base and J 5 bases, leaving 18 bases between the germline ends. Germline CDR1 and CDR2: SGHRS and YFSETQ. This CDR3 has 16 residues. The CDR3 reads CASSLRGGQLGTEAFF. As DNA, the CDR3 is TGCGCCAGCAGCTTGCGAGGGGGGCAATTGGGGACTGAAGCTTTCTTT.

This clone is classed as medium-sized (0.01 to 0.1%). The J gene is TRBJ1-6, the V gene TRBV6-2 or TRBV6-3, with D perhaps matching TRBD1 (6 bases). V lost 7 bases, J lost 13 bases, and 20 bases lay in between. The CDR3 is 14 residues long. Per the germline V gene, CDR1 is MNHEY and CDR2 is SVGEGT. CDR3 sequence (DNA): TGTGCCAGCACCCTCGACAGGCCCTTCGCCCCCCTCCACTTT. Amino acid sequence: CASTLDRPFAPLHF.

In this sample, this clone turned up many times. This chain joins TRBV12-3 or TRBV12-4 and TRBJ2-5, with D maybe TRBD2 (6 bases). The CDR3 runs 16 residues. Trimming removed 4 bases at V and 2 bases at J, with 17 bases between. The CDR3 region has the DNA TGTGCCAGCAGTTCAACCCACGGGACTGTTCAAGAGACCCAGTACTTC. Protein sequence: CASSSTHGTVQETQYF.

For this clone: Being one base from a much bigger clone, this may be a read error. The chain couples TRBV6-5 to TRBJ2-7; no reliable D call. CDR1 MNHEY and CDR2 SVGAGI come from the germline V gene. Deletions cut 0 bases from V and 13 bases from J, with 16 bases between. CDR3 size: 13 residues. CDR3 in DNA: TGTGCCAGCAGTTACTCCCACGAGGATATGCATTACTTC. This codes for CASSYSHEDMHYF.

In this sample, this clone turned up many times. CDR3 region: CASIGGTYNEQFF. CDR3 nucleotides: TGTGCCAGCATCGGGGGCACCTACAATGAGCAGTTCTTC. V usage is TRBV2 and J usage is TRBJ2-1, with D possibly called TRBD1 or TRBD2 (6 bases each). There are 13 residues in the CDR3. Germline-derived CDR1 and CDR2 are SNHLY and FYNNEI. Trimming cost V 7 bases and J 2 bases, with 9 bases left between them.

Many counts were recorded for this clone. The chain couples TRBV5-1 to TRBJ2-5, with D uncertain. This CDR3 has 16 amino acids. Trimming stripped 0 bases from V and 4 bases from J, with 16 bases between. CDR1 is SGHRS and CDR2 is YFSETQ in the germline V gene. CDR3: CASSLAVMTRPETQYF. The DNA for the CDR3 is TGCGCCAGCAGCTTGGCCGTTATGACACGTCCAGAGACCCAGTACTTC.

In its sample, this clone was seen many times. The chain has TRBV10-3 and TRBJ2-3; D ambiguous. Germline V CDR1 and CDR2: ENHRY, SYGVKD. V was trimmed by 3 bases and J by 0 bases, leaving 7 bases between them. The CDR3 runs 14 residues. The CDR3 bases are TGTGCCATCAGTGAAGCGCGGAGCACAGATACGCAGTATTTT. This gives the protein CAISEARSTDTQYF.

This clone has a handful of counts. J is TRBJ2-7 and V is TRBV29-1; the match to TRBD1 covers 10 bases. Germline CDR1 SQVTM, CDR2 ANQGSEA. The J segment lost 6 bases and the V segment lost 4 bases, leaving 6 bases of the junction unmatched. CDR3 length: 13 residues. CDR3 region: CSVAGQGGGEQYF. The DNA for the CDR3 is TGCAGCGTTGCCGGACAGGGGGGGGGCGAGCAGTACTTC.

Many counts were recorded for this clone. Lacking the conserved final phenylalanine or tryptophan, this CDR3 likely reflects a read error. The chain employs TRBV19 and TRBJ2-3, with D unresolved. Germline V gene lookup returns CDR1 LNHDA and CDR2 SQIVND (reference sequence). V lost 5 bases to trimming and J lost 3 bases, with 9 bases between them. The CDR3 covers 13 residues. CDR3 amino acids: CASSPQQTDTQYS. The CDR3 DNA sequence: TGTGCCAGTAGTCCTCAGCAAACAGATACGCAGTATTCT.

This clone was seen a few times. The chain employs TRBV28 and TRBJ1-5, with no clear D. Trimming removed 3 bases at V and 4 bases at J, with 16 bases between. Germline V gene sequence: CDR1 MDHEN, CDR2 SYDVKM. CDR3 length equals 16 residues. The CDR3 DNA reads TGTGCCAGCAGTTTGATAGCGGGGTTGGTTAATCAGCCCCAGCATTTT. It codes for CASSLIAGLVNQPQHF.